The 18 T cell receptor beta chains below come from one sample, sequenced in a study of early T cells in non-severe SARS-CoV-2 infection. In TCRdb, the 5' RACE reads were re-called with MiXCR into one record per CDR3 protein. The repertoire has 90,000 to 130,000 distinct CDR3 sequences, around an eighth of them found once; the top ten carry around 3.1%. Sequences were obtained from whole blood. The receptor set was obtained from an adult who was a healthcare worker with PCR-confirmed SARS-CoV-2 infection or an uninfected control (not recorded which).

The chain couples TRBV12-5 to TRBJ2-1; the D is unclear. Germline values: CDR1 LGHNT, CDR2 FRNRAP. The CDR3 runs 15 residues. Trimming left V 1 base short and J 0 bases short, with 7 bases between. Written as DNA, the CDR3 is TGTGCTAGTGGTTTGGACCGCCGCTCCTACAATGAGCAGTTCTTC. This gives the protein CASGLDRRSYNEQFF.

Many counts were recorded for this clonotype. The rearrangement joins TRBV20-1 to TRBJ2-1; 11 nucleotides agree with TRBD2. The CDR3 sequence is 12 residues long. CDR1 is DFQATT and CDR2 is SNEGSKA in the germline V gene (reference sequence). V lost 6 bases and J lost 10; bases outside the gene matches: 5. In nucleotides, the CDR3 is TGCAGTGCAGCGGGACTAGCGGAGGAGCAGTTCTTC. Protein: CSAAGLAEEQFF.

This clonotype showed up many times. The chain joins TRBV20-1 to TRBJ1-1; no clear D. Trimming pared 3 bases from V and 1 base from J, leaving 12 bases between. CDR1 DFQATT and CDR2 SNEGSKA come from the germline V gene (reference sequence). The CDR3 extends over 14 amino acids. The CDR3 nucleotides read TGCAGTGCTAGGAACCTAAATAGGAACACTGAAGCTTTCTTT. Translating gives CSARNLNRNTEAFF.

This rearrangement joins TRBV12-3 or TRBV12-4 to TRBJ1-1, with TRBD1 matching 11 bases. The CDR3 contains 17 residues. V lost 6 bases to trimming and J lost 3 bases; unmatched junction nucleotides: 12. The CDR3 loop reads CASRSGTGGRAYTEAFF. CDR3 nucleotides: TGTGCCAGCAGATCCGGGACAGGGGGTAGGGCGTACACTGAAGCTTTCTTT.

This clonotype was counted between two and nine times. The chain couples TRBV7-8 to TRBJ2-7, with a possible D match to TRBD2 (7 bases). V lost 5 bases and J lost 0, with 26 bases in between. Germline V gene data show CDR1 as SGHVS and CDR2 as FQNEAQ. This CDR3 comprises 19 residues. The CDR3 here is CASSPYQPLGGGSSYEQYF. The CDR3 DNA reads TGTGCCAGCAGCCCATACCAACCGCTAGGGGGGGGGAGCTCCTACGAGCAGTACTTC.

V is TRBV6-6 and J is TRBJ2-7; 8 bases line up with TRBD2. The CDR3 sequence is 13 residues long. Per germline, CDR1 MNHNY and CDR2 SVGAGI (reference sequence). V shed 7 bases, J shed 7 bases, and the junction held 9 bases outside the gene matches. Here the CDR3 reads CASISSGGMEQYF. CDR3 coding DNA: TGTGCCAGCATTTCCAGCGGGGGTATGGAGCAGTACTTC.

In DNA form, the CDR3 reads TGTGCCAGCAGTTCACGGGGGGCCTCCTACAATGAGCAGTTCTTC. As protein: CASSSRGASYNEQFF. The chain is built from TRBV27 and TRBJ2-1; D is perhaps TRBD2 (7 bases). Germline CDR1 MNHEY, CDR2 SMNVEV (reference sequence). Trimming stripped 4 bases from V and 0 bases from J, with 10 bases between. The CDR3 length is 15 residues.

The chain has TRBV11-2 and TRBJ2-1; 7 positions agree with TRBD2. Germline loops: CDR1 SGHAT, CDR2 FQNNGV. Trimming removed 3 bases from V and 6 bases from J; junction bases left unmatched: 8. The length of the CDR3 is 15 residues. The CDR3 sequence is CASSFGLEGPNEQFF. DNA for the CDR3: TGTGCCAGCAGCTTCGGACTAGAGGGGCCCAATGAGCAGTTCTTC.

As to this clonotype: A much larger clone sits a single nucleotide away, making a read error possible. The chain carries TRBV19 and TRBJ1-2; TRBD1 is a possible D gene (5 bases). V was clipped by 6 bases and J by 2 bases, with 16 bases between them. This CDR3 spans 15 amino acids. Germline values: CDR1 LNHDA, CDR2 SQIVND (reference sequence). In DNA form, the CDR3 reads TGTGCCAGTAGACCGGAGACATGGGACAACTATGGCTACACCTTC. Protein product: CASRPETWDNYGYTF.

This clonotype was recorded at least ten times. This chain links TRBV18 with TRBJ1-2; D unclear. Germline V lookup: CDR1 KGHSH, CDR2 LQKENI. V dropped 0 bases and J dropped 2 bases, with 4 bases sitting between them. This CDR3 has 13 residues. The CDR3 DNA follows: TGTGCCAGCTCACCACCGGAGAACTATGGCTACACCTTC. Encoded protein: CASSPPENYGYTF. The variable domain in full, completed from reference TRBV18 and TRBJ1-2, reads NAGVMQNPRHLVRRRGQEARLRCSPMKGHSHVYWYRQLPEEGLKFMVYLQKENIIDESGMPKERFSAEFPKEGPSILRIQQVVRGDSAAYFCASSPPENYGYTFGSGTRLTVV.

In this sample, this clonotype turned up many times. This chain joins TRBV2 and TRBJ2-1; tentative D call: TRBD2 (6 bases). The germline V gene has CDR1 SNHLY and CDR2 FYNNEI. V shed 1 base and J shed 5 bases, with 27 bases lying between them. The CDR3 totals 20 residues. CDR3 in DNA: TGTGCCAGCAGTGAAGAGATTTGGGTCGGTGGAGCGGGTGGCCACAATGAGCAGTTCTTC. It encodes CASSEEIWVGGAGGHNEQFF.

V usage is TRBV2 and J usage is TRBJ2-3; D is undetermined. Trimming shortened V by 3 bases and J by 4 bases, and 2 bases separated the two germline ends. This CDR3 region has 11 residues. Germline CDR1 is SNHLY and CDR2 is FYNNEI. DNA for the CDR3: TGTGCCAGCAGTGAGTCAGATACGCAGTATTTT. Translation: CASSESDTQYF.

This clonotype was seen many times. CDR3 bases: TGTGCCAGCACCTCACTCCCAAGGGACAGGGCGCGGACTGAAGCTTTCTTT. Amino acids: CASTSLPRDRARTEAFF. V and J are TRBV11-1 and TRBJ1-1; TRBD1 matches at 9 bases. Trimming cost V 7 bases and J 5 bases; bases outside gene matches: 17. The CDR3 length is 17 residues. Germline CDR1 and CDR2: SGHAT and FQDESV (reference sequence).

The V and J genes are TRBV13 and TRBJ1-3; no firm D call. This CDR3 is built from 13 residues. CDR1 and CDR2 (germline): PRHDT, FYEKMQ (reference sequence). V dropped 1 base and J dropped 6 bases, with 7 bases sitting between them. The chain's CDR3 is CASSLEVTNTIYF. The DNA of the CDR3 is TGTGCCAGCAGCTTAGAGGTGACAAACACCATATATTTT. Full variable domain (remainder filled in from reference TRBV13 and TRBJ1-3): AAGVIQSPRHLIKEKRETATLKCYPIPRHDTVYWYQQGPGQDPQFLISFYEKMQSDKGSIPDRFSAQQFSDYHSELNMSSLELGDSALYFCASSLEVTNTIYFGEGSWLTVV.

This rearrangement joins TRBV5-1 to TRBJ2-5, with unresolved D. The CDR3 has 15 amino acids. Trimming pared 4 bases from V and 7 bases from J, leaving 20 bases between. CDR1 and CDR2 from the germline V gene are SGHRS and YFSETQ. CDR3 in DNA: TGCGCCAGCAGCCTGATTCGTGACACCTTGGCGACCCAGTACTTC. It specifies CASSLIRDTLATQYF.

This clonotype was counted ten times or more. The V gene is TRBV5-4, the J gene TRBJ2-7; 7 bases agree with TRBD1. V lost 4 bases and J lost 1; bases outside the gene matches: 5. The length of the CDR3 is 14 residues. CDR1 and CDR2 from the germline V gene are SGHNT and YYREEE (reference sequence). In nucleotides, the CDR3 is TGTGCCAGCAGCCAAGACAGGGTTTCCTACGAGCAGTACTTC. This gives the protein CASSQDRVSYEQYF.

This clonotype was seen a handful of times. The chain carries TRBV3-1 and TRBJ1-1; D is unresolved. Trimming removed 4 bases from V and 0 bases from J, with 15 bases in between. Germline CDR1 LGHDT, CDR2 YNNKEL (reference sequence). This CDR3 contains 16 residues. In DNA, the CDR3 is TGTGCCAGCAGCCTGCTTGTTGGGGTTATGAACACTGAAGCTTTCTTT. The encoded protein is CASSLLVGVMNTEAFF.

CDR3 sequence: CASRLAARWGSGSNNEQFF. As DNA, the CDR3 is TGTGCCAGCAGGCTCGCAGCGAGGTGGGGTAGCGGGAGTAACAATGAGCAGTTCTTC. The chain carries TRBV12-3 or TRBV12-4 and TRBJ2-1; 9 nucleotides match TRBD2. This CDR3 is 19 amino acids long. V was clipped by 6 bases and J by 5 bases; unmatched bases: 20.